This TCR beta chain originates from a study of blood T cells in healthy people across ages. Trimming cost V 3 bases and J 4 bases, with 16 bases left between them. The CDR3 runs to 16 residues. Study observations and caveats: Age showed a roughly linear inverse relationship with TCR beta diversity per million T cells. CMV infection status of these donors was not known.

A sample-barcoded 5' primer and a J-beta primer mix were used in a second PCR of roughly 7 to 11 cycles. Every cDNA was tagged by a template-switch adaptor with 12 random nucleotides. TCRdb reprocessed the 5' RACE reads via MiXCR and lists one record per CDR3 protein. The sample contains about 1.8 million distinct CDR3 sequences, about 49% of which appear only once. This clonotype was seen more than once but under ten times. The antigen is not known. Every donor contributed 7.5 to 10 milliliters of peripheral blood by blood draw. The genes are TRBV12-3 or TRBV12-4 and TRBJ1-5, with a tentative D call TRBD1 (6 bases). Sequenced input: blood. The receptor's source is a woman in her forties in good health. The CDR3 protein is CASSFLGTGSNQPQHF. For the CDR3, the DNA is TGTGCCAGCAGTTTTCTCGGAACAGGGTCAAATCAGCCCCAGCATTTT.